This is a list of T cell receptor beta chains from one sample in a study of shared clonotypes between healthy human individuals. Method: immunoSEQ multiplex PCR; TCRdb's copy keeps in-frame clones and lacks some. Of over 300,000 clones listed, around 87% are singletons. The sample taken for sequencing was memory CD8+ T cells sorted from blood. The receptors derive from a man between 18 and 29 years old in good health. The CDR3 runs from the conserved cysteine through the conserved F or W. D genes are given only for firm matches. The size entry is marked missing in some rows and otherwise reads once, few, many or a size class.

TRBV28	TRBJ2-7	TRBD1	-	CASSWDSPGGEQYF	TGTGCCAGCAGTTGGGACAGCCCAGGAGGCGAGCAGTACTTC
TRBV2	TRBJ2-7	TRBD1	-	CASRGAAGTEYEQYF	TGTGCCAGCAGAGGCGCGGCCGGGACAGAGTACGAGCAGTACTTC
TRBV21-1	TRBJ2-7	-	few	CASSGRGSDEQYF	TGTGCCAGCAGCGGACGGGGTTCCGACGAGCAGTACTTC
TRBV4-1	TRBJ1-1	TRBD1	-	CASSQGQGNTEAFF	TGCGCCAGCAGCCAAGGACAGGGAAACACTGAAGCTTTCTTT
TRBV19	TRBJ2-7	TRBD1	-	CASRQGSVGEQYF	TGTGCCAGCAGACAGGGTTCTGTTGGGGAGCAGTACTTC
TRBV7-9	TRBJ2-1	TRBD1	once	CASSQNRDSSYNEQFF	TGTGCCAGCAGCCAAAACCGGGACAGCTCCTACAATGAGCAGTTCTTC
TRBV27	TRBJ2-7	-	-	CASSTRAGEQYF	TGTGCCAGCAGTACCAGGGCAGGGGAGCAGTACTTC
TRBV13	TRBJ1-5	-	once	CASSFGGAGNQPQHF	TGTGCCAGCAGCTTCGGGGGGGCAGGCAATCAGCCCCAGCATTTT
TRBV2	TRBJ2-7	-	-	CASSEAGAASYEQYF	TGTGCCAGCAGTGAAGCGGGAGCGGCCTCCTACGAGCAGTACTTC
TRBV28	TRBJ2-7	-	-	CASSFTSSYEQYF	TGTGCCAGCAGTTTCACTAGCTCCTACGAGCAGTACTTC
TRBV4-3	TRBJ1-1	-	-	CASSPGTLNTEAFF	TGCGCCAGCAGCCCGGGGACCTTGAACACTGAAGCTTTCTTT
TRBV11-2	TRBJ2-7	TRBD1	-	CASSLSQGAFYEQYF	TGTGCCAGCAGCTTATCACAGGGGGCTTTCTACGAGCAGTACTTC
TRBV6-5	TRBJ2-1	TRBD2	few	CASSSSGRLYNEQFF	TGTGCCAGCAGTTCTAGCGGGAGGCTCTACAATGAGCAGTTCTTC
TRBV28	TRBJ2-3	TRBD2	-	CASSPERGISDTQYF	TGTGCCAGCAGTCCTGAGCGGGGGATCTCAGATACGCAGTATTTT
TRBV28	TRBJ1-6	-	few	CASSLEESAYNSPLHF	TGTGCCAGCAGTTTAGAAGAGAGCGCCTATAATTCACCCCTCCACTTT
TRBV6-1	TRBJ1-4	-	once	CASNVLDSLNEKLFF	TGTGCCAGCAACGTTTTGGACAGTCTGAATGAAAAACTGTTTTTT
TRBV5-4	TRBJ2-2	TRBD2	-	CASSPRLAAGGELFF	TGTGCCAGCAGCCCGAGACTAGCGGCTGGCGGGGAGCTGTTTTTT
TRBV6-6	TRBJ2-2	-	-	CASTSESMGGELFF	TGTGCCAGCACATCTGAGTCAATGGGCGGGGAGCTGTTTTTT
TRBV6-5	TRBJ2-5	-	-	CASSSQYQETQYF	TGTGCCAGCAGTAGTCAGTACCAAGAGACCCAGTACTTC
TRBV4-3	TRBJ2-7	TRBD2	once	CASSQDIAGSYEQYF	TGCGCCAGCAGCCAAGATATAGCGGGTTCCTACGAGCAGTACTTC
TRBV7-2	TRBJ1-1	TRBD1	-	CASSLEFGQDRVYTEAFF	TGTGCCAGCAGCTTAGAGTTCGGGCAGGACAGGGTCTACACTGAAGCTTTCTTT
TRBV5-6	TRBJ1-6	-	-	CASSSRVFSSYNSPLHF	TGTGCCAGCAGTTCCAGGGTGTTTAGCTCCTATAATTCACCCCTCCACTTT
TRBV30	TRBJ2-2	-	-	CARSSQNTGELFF	TGTGCCCGATCCTCCCAGAACACCGGGGAGCTGTTTTTT
TRBV4-2	TRBJ2-7	-	-	CASSSHGHGTYEQYF	TGTGCCAGCAGCTCCCACGGACACGGAACCTACGAGCAGTACTTC
TRBV10-3	TRBJ1-2	-	-	CAISEPSGGGYGYTF	TGTGCCATCAGTGAGCCAAGTGGGGGAGGCTATGGCTACACCTTC
TRBV6-1	TRBJ1-3	-	many	CASSEGAGSGNTIYF	TGTGCCAGCAGTGAAGGGGCAGGATCTGGAAACACCATATATTTT
TRBV5-4	TRBJ1-2	-	-	CASSTRDGYTF	TGTGCCAGCAGCACCAGGGATGGCTACACCTTC
TRBV5-6	TRBJ2-7	TRBD2	-	CASSLLSGGAPYEQYF	TGTGCCAGCAGCCTTCTTAGCGGGGGGGCCCCCTACGAGCAGTACTTC
TRBV7-9	TRBJ2-7	TRBD1	-	CASSPTGENEQYF	TGTGCCAGCAGCCCGACAGGGGAGAACGAGCAGTACTTC
TRBV28	TRBJ1-4	-	-	CASSPLQGLATNEKLFF	TGTGCCAGCAGTCCGCTACAGGGACTCGCGACTAATGAAAAACTGTTTTTT
TRBV27	TRBJ1-1	-	once	CASSLSLGVNTEAFF	TGTGCCAGCAGTTTATCGTTAGGGGTGAACACTGAAGCTTTCTTT
TRBV7-9	TRBJ1-2	-	-	CASSSLPGWDYGYTF	TGTGCCAGCAGCTCCCTCCCCGGGTGGGACTATGGCTACACCTTC
TRBV5-1	TRBJ2-7	-	-	CASSLLRGRSYEQYF	TGCGCCAGCAGCTTGTTGCGGGGTAGATCCTACGAGCAGTACTTC
TRBV27	TRBJ1-6	-	few	CASSFRGTDSPLHF	TGTGCCAGCAGTTTTAGGGGGACCGATTCACCCCTCCACTTT
TRBV28	TRBJ2-7	-	few	CASSTYRVGTYEQYF	TGTGCCAGCAGTACTTACAGGGTCGGGACCTACGAGCAGTACTTC
TRBV6-1	TRBJ2-4	-	-	CASLGGLAKNIQYF	TGTGCCAGCCTGGGTGGTTTAGCCAAAAACATTCAGTACTTC
TRBV7-9	TRBJ2-7	-	-	CASSLDSRRGRYEQYF	TGTGCCAGCAGCTTAGACTCGAGGCGGGGTAGGTACGAGCAGTACTTC
TRBV5-3	TRBJ2-7	TRBD2	-	CARENSGTSAYEQYF	TGTGCCAGAGAAAACTCCGGGACTAGCGCCTACGAGCAGTACTTC
TRBV30	TRBJ2-2	-	-	CAFATGELFF	TGTGCCTTTGCTACCGGGGAGCTGTTTTTT